Below, 22 T cell receptor beta chains from the same sample are listed, as sequenced in a study of blood T cell repertoires in COVID-19. Here immunoSEQ multiplex PCR was the method, and the copy in TCRdb shows in-frame clones only, minus some. The sample lists about 230,000 clones, approximately 84% occurring once. The sequenced material came from peripheral blood. The receptor source for this set is a man between 35 and 55 years old with acute or convalescent COVID-19.

The chain links TRBV1 to TRBJ1-2; the D call in the table, TRBD1, was not verified against the DNA. TRBV1 is designated a pseudogene. This CDR3 comprises 13 residues. In nucleotides, the CDR3 is TGCACCAGCAGCCGCCGGGACAGGGATGGCTACACCTTC. Protein sequence: CTSSRRDRDGYTF.

The chain recombines TRBV19 with TRBJ2-6, with 11 bases fitting TRBD2. Trimming at V came to 5 bases and at J to 0 bases, leaving 9 bases not matched to a gene. Per the germline V gene, CDR1 is LNHDA and CDR2 is SQIVND (reference sequence). This CDR3 has 19 amino acids. The CDR3 loop reads CASSLDLLAGGSGANVLTF. The CDR3 DNA sequence: TGTGCCAGTAGTCTGGATTTGCTAGCGGGGGGCTCTGGGGCCAACGTCCTGACTTTC.

V gene TRBV28 combines with J gene TRBJ1-5, with 8 bases identical to TRBD1. CDR3 length: 15 residues. Per the germline V gene, CDR1 is MDHEN and CDR2 is SYDVKM. V was clipped by 5 bases and J by 4 bases; unmatched bases: 7. CDR3 loop: CASSTGGEANQPQHF. DNA for the CDR3: TGTGCCAGCAGTACAGGGGGTGAGGCAAATCAGCCCCAGCATTTT.

The rearrangement links TRBV2 to TRBJ1-2; 10 bases fit TRBD1. V was clipped by 11 bases and J by 8 bases; unmatched bases: 23. Germline CDR1 SNHLY, CDR2 FYNNEI. This CDR3 is 17 amino acids long. This CDR3 is CAGARETGGDSREGYTF. CDR3 nucleotide sequence: TGTGCCGGGGCGCGTGAGACAGGGGGCGATAGCCGGGAAGGCTACACCTTC.

The chain couples TRBV9 to TRBJ1-6, with D tentatively TRBD1 (5 bases). Trimming pared 4 bases from V and 6 bases from J, leaving 11 bases between. From germline, CDR1 is SGDLS and CDR2 YYNGEE. The CDR3 is 14 residues long. This chain's CDR3 is CASSPTQGNSPLHF. The CDR3 coding sequence is TGTGCCAGCAGCCCTACCCAGGGTAATTCACCCCTCCACTTT.

The chain recombines TRBV6-5 with TRBJ1-4, with 11 bases identical to TRBD1. This CDR3 has 15 residues. With 1 base clipped from V and 6 bases from J, the junction kept 1 base outside the gene matches. The germline V gene encodes CDR1 MNHEY and CDR2 SVGAGI. CDR3 nucleotide sequence: TGTGCCAGCAGTTACTTGGGACAGGGGGATGAAAAACTGTTTTTT. It translates to CASSYLGQGDEKLFF.

The V and J genes are TRBV21-1 and TRBJ1-6; TRBD1, the table's D call, lacks a check against the DNA. TRBV21-1 is shown as a pseudogene. CDR3 length: 16 residues. The CDR3 reads CASSIGTGRDNSPLHF. In nucleotides, the CDR3 is TGTGCCAGCAGCATTGGGACAGGCAGAGATAATTCACCCCTCCACTTT.

The chain has TRBV5-1 and TRBJ1-5, with 7 bases fitting TRBD1. The V gene end was trimmed by 1 base and the J gene end by 0 bases; junction bases not matched to a gene: 1. The CDR3 spans 15 residues. Germline-derived CDR1 and CDR2 are SGHRS and YFSETQ. The CDR3 here is CASSLTGDSNQPQHF. CDR3 sequence (DNA): TGCGCCAGCAGCTTGACAGGGGATAGCAATCAGCCCCAGCATTTT. Filled out from reference TRBV5-1 and TRBJ1-5, the complete variable domain reads KAGVTQTPRYLIKTRGQQVTLSCSPISGHRSVSWYQQTPGQGLQFLFEYFSETQRNKGNFPGRFSGRQFSNSRSEMNVSTLELGDSALYLCASSLTGDSNQPQHFGDGTRLSIL.

V is TRBV3-1 (or the pseudogene TRBV3-2) and J is TRBJ1-6; weak D call: TRBD1 (5 bases). Germline lookup yields CDR1 LGHDT and CDR2 YNNKEL (reference sequence). The CDR3 is 15 residues long. With 0 bases removed from V and 14 bases from J, the gap between germline ends came to 17 bases. The CDR3 is CASSQELGTNSALHF. The CDR3 DNA is TGTGCCAGCAGCCAAGAGCTGGGGACTAATTCGGCCCTCCACTTT.

The chain employs TRBV5-5 and TRBJ1-3, with a tentative D call TRBD1 (6 bases). Trimming removed 6 bases at V and 4 bases at J, with 14 bases between. The CDR3 extends over 14 amino acids. In germline, CDR1 is SGHKS, CDR2 YYEKEE (reference sequence). CDR3 region: CASNTQGGGNTIYF. The CDR3 DNA follows: TGTGCCAGCAACACACAGGGAGGGGGAAACACCATATATTTT.

The chain combines TRBV19 with TRBJ1-2; D is ambiguous. V was shortened by 6 bases and J by 5 bases, with 10 bases between the two germline ends. Germline-derived CDR1 and CDR2 are LNHDA and SQIVND (reference sequence). The CDR3 contains 12 residues. CDR3 in amino acids: CASSGSTYGYTF. The CDR3 bases are TGTGCCAGTAGCGGGTCGACTTATGGCTACACCTTC.

The chain has TRBV7-9 and TRBJ1-1; D is possibly TRBD1 (5 bases). The CDR3 covers 15 residues. Trimming left V 1 base short and J 0 bases short, with 9 bases between. Germline CDR1 is SEHNR and CDR2 is FQNEAQ (reference sequence). CDR3 DNA sequence: TGTGCCAGCAGCTTAGAGTGGGGCGTGAACACTGAAGCTTTCTTT. Its translation is CASSLEWGVNTEAFF. Using reference TRBV7-9 and TRBJ1-1 for the parts outside the CDR3, the full variable domain is DTGVSQNPRHKITKRGQNVTFRCDPISEHNRLYWYRQTLGQGPEFLTYFQNEAQLEKSRLLSDRFSAERPKGSFSTLEIQRTEQGDSAMYLCASSLEWGVNTEAFFGQGTRLTVV.

The chain couples TRBV30 to TRBJ1-1; no definite D call. The germline gives CDR1 GTSNPN, CDR2 SVGIG (reference sequence). This CDR3 spans 11 amino acids. Trimming removed 2 bases from V and 12 bases from J, with 13 bases in between. The CDR3 DNA follows: TGTGCCTGGAGTCCTTCCGGGATAACTTTCTTT. As protein: CAWSPSGITFF.

V is TRBV4-1 and J is TRBJ1-1, with 7 bases identical to TRBD1. In germline, CDR1 is MGHRA, CDR2 YSYEKL. With V trimmed by 3 bases and J by 1 base, 14 bases remained unmatched. The CDR3 is made up of 18 amino acids. In DNA, the CDR3 is TGCGCCAGCAGCCAGGGACCCAGGGGGTCTGGTGAGAACACTGAAGCTTTCTTT. This gives the protein CASSQGPRGSGENTEAFF.

The chain links TRBV3-1 (or the pseudogene TRBV3-2) to TRBJ1-2; 10 bases are a match to TRBD1. Germline values: CDR1 LGHDT, CDR2 YNNKEL (reference sequence). V dropped 7 bases and J dropped 2; count of bases not matched to a gene: 13. There are 17 residues in the CDR3. CDR3: CASKKGTGVMGNYGYTF. The CDR3 nucleotides are TGTGCCAGCAAAAAAGGGACAGGGGTGATGGGGAACTATGGCTACACCTTC.

The chain links TRBV30 to TRBJ1-5, with 12 bases matching TRBD1. With V trimmed by 1 base and J by 6 bases, 7 bases remained unmatched. CDR3 length: 16 amino acids. CDR1 is GTSNPN, CDR2 SVGIG, per germline (reference sequence). CDR3 protein: CAWSGGTGGNSQPQHF. DNA of the CDR3: TGTGCCTGGAGTGGCGGGACAGGGGGCAACAGTCAGCCCCAGCATTTT.

This chain links TRBV5-4 with TRBJ2-1; D perhaps matches TRBD1 (6 bases). From germline, CDR1 is SGHNT and CDR2 YYREEE (reference sequence). With 3 bases removed from V and 4 bases from J, the gap between germline ends came to 8 bases. The CDR3 has 13 residues. The CDR3 DNA reads TGTGCCAGCAGCTCACAGGGTTACAATGAGCAGTTCTTC. Protein: CASSSQGYNEQFF.

This rearrangement joins TRBV5-1 to TRBJ1-6; 7 bases agree with TRBD1. Germline CDR1 is SGHRS and CDR2 is YFSETQ. V lost 3 bases, J lost 6 bases, and 9 bases stayed unmatched. This CDR3 is built from 16 residues. CDR3 nucleotide sequence: TGCGCCAGCAGCTCCCCTACGACAGGGTCTAATTCACCCCTCCACTTT. The encoded protein is CASSSPTTGSNSPLHF.

The rearrangement uses TRBV15 and TRBJ1-2; TRBD1 matches at 7 bases. The CDR3 length is 14 residues. CDR1 LNHNV and CDR2 YYDKDF come from the germline V gene (reference sequence). V lost 1 base, J lost 2 bases, and 1 base stayed unmatched. CDR3 in DNA: TGTGCCACCAGCAGAGGGGGACAGAACTATGGCTACACCTTC. Protein sequence: CATSRGGQNYGYTF.

The rearrangement joins TRBV30 to TRBJ1-5, with D maybe TRBD1 (6 bases). This CDR3 comprises 14 residues. The V end was cut by 3 bases, the J end by 0 bases, with 9 bases between. CDR1 is GTSNPN, CDR2 SVGIG, per germline (reference sequence). As DNA, the CDR3 is TGTGCCTGGAGGCAACAGGGTAGCAATCAGCCCCAGCATTTT. Its translation is CAWRQQGSNQPQHF. The variable domain in full, with the rest retrieved from reference TRBV30 and TRBJ1-5, is SQTIHQWPATLVQPVGSPLSLECTVEGTSNPNLYWYRQAAGRGLQLLFYSVGIGQISSEVPQNLSASRPQDRQFILSSKKLLLSDSGFYLCAWRQQGSNQPQHFGDGTRLSIL.

The V and J genes are TRBV5-5 and TRBJ2-7; 8 bases are a match to TRBD1. Germline V gene lookup returns CDR1 SGHKS and CDR2 YYEKEE (reference sequence). This CDR3 spans 15 amino acids. Trimming removed 2 bases from V and 2 bases from J; junction bases left unmatched: 6. The CDR3 bases are TGTGCCAGCAGCTTTGGGGCACAGGGGGCCTACGAGCAGTACTTC. Amino acid sequence: CASSFGAQGAYEQYF.

The chain employs TRBV5-8 and TRBJ1-4; 12 nucleotides agree with TRBD1. This CDR3 has 15 residues. V lost 3 bases, J lost 6 bases, and 3 bases stayed unmatched. CDR1 and CDR2 (germline): SGHTS, YDEGEE. The CDR3, as DNA: TGTGCCAGCAGCTGGGACAGGGGGCTTGATGAAAAACTGTTTTTT. As protein: CASSWDRGLDEKLFF.